This T cell receptor beta chain was recovered during a study of blood T cells in healthy people across ages. Through a sample-barcoded 5' primer and a J-beta primer mix, a second PCR was run for roughly 7 to 11 cycles. Researchers report that each sample yielded at least 2.5 million CDR3-containing paired-end reads. Each CDR3 protein is one row after TCRdb ran MiXCR on the 5' RACE reads. The repertoire has around 820,000 distinct CDR3 sequences, around a quarter of them found once; the top ten carry under 4%. Trimming took 0 bases from V and 8 from J; bases not matched to a gene: 6. The CDR3 is made up of 15 amino acids. Germline CDR1 reads LGHNA; CDR2 reads YSLEER. These same records also appear under a second study, on T cells of mothers and their children. That paper adds: There were over 9.5 million TCR beta CDR3 reads from each mother and a few million from each child. Detection yielded no persistent microchimeric T cell clones.

Sequences were obtained from blood. The chain couples TRBV4-3 to TRBJ1-4; 7 bases match TRBD1. The receptor was isolated from a boy under 18 in good health. The CDR3 DNA reads as TGCGCCAGCAGCCAAGAGGGACAGAGAGAGGAAAAACTGTTTTTT. The encoded protein is CASSQEGQREEKLFF.